Listed here is a single TCR beta chain. This clonotype was observed a handful of times. What this receptor recognizes is not known. The input lacks base qualities; no much larger clone sits a single base away. The sample comes from a study of patients and donors after allogeneic stem cell transplantation (dated by TCRdb to 2018 to 2021). V lost 3 bases and J lost 4 bases; the stretch between them is 12 bases long. The CDR3 numbers 14 residues from cysteine through phenylalanine. This entry keeps only the CDR3 DNA: 42 bases, framed from base 1. The library was obtained by RT-PCR. TCRdb records NextSeq 550 as the sequencer. TCRdb reran the public reads through fastp at Q25 and MiXCR, keeping productive beta chains. Under each unique CDR3 protein, matching rows form one entry showing the most common genes and DNA. In this sample the table shows some 160,000 distinct CDR3 sequences, approximately 25% of which occur a single time. In total, the top ten clones hold about 24% of the sample.

Recombination linked TRBV12-3 or TRBV12-4 to TRBJ1-2; TRBD1 might be the D gene, on 5 matching bases. Sequencing was done on a sample of blood, either unsorted or a sorted T cell fraction (not recorded which). This clonotype was sampled from a human donor who was either an allogeneic HSCT recipient or a stem cell or donor lymphocyte infusion donor (not recorded which). It is not recorded whose cells these are; they may come from a transplant donor. The sequence in DNA is TGTGCCAGCAGTTTTGAACAGGTCGGCTATGGCTACACCTTC. Its protein reads: CASSFEQVGYGYTF.